Following are 5 T cell receptor beta chains from one sample sequenced in a study of blood T cell repertoires in COVID-19 (dated by TCRdb to 2018 to 2021). Receptor amplification or capture employed the immunoSEQ multiplex PCR assay. What TCRdb holds here is the immuneACCESS table cut down to in-frame rearrangements. Part of the clones is not present; checked against another copy, under half of the missing clones reflect an unresolved V gene, and the others are unexplained. A total of about 260,000 clones appear in this sample, approximately 89% of them only once. The ten most abundant clones make up approximately 2.3% of the sample. The sample comprised peripheral blood. These receptors were collected from a woman aged 50 to 60 with acute or convalescent COVID-19.

This CDR3 is CASLGGGDTEAFF. CDR3 DNA sequence: TGTGCTAGCCTCGGAGGGGGCGACACTGAAGCTTTCTTT. The chain recombines TRBV12-5 with TRBJ1-1; TRBD1 agrees at 7 bases. This CDR3 is built from 13 residues. V gave up 9 bases and J gave up 3 bases; unmatched junction bases: 7. Germline assignment: CDR1 LGHNT and CDR2 FRNRAP.

The chain is built from TRBV27 and TRBJ2-2, with TRBD2 matching 8 bases. The CDR3 spans 18 residues. V lost 0 bases to trimming and J lost 0 bases; unmatched junction nucleotides: 6. Germline CDR1 MNHEY, CDR2 SMNVEV (reference sequence). The CDR3 region has the DNA TGTGCCAGCAGTTTATCTCTAGCGGGTCCCGCGAACACCGGGGAGCTGTTTTTT. Encoded protein: CASSLSLAGPANTGELFF.

V is TRBV24-1 and J is TRBJ1-2, with D unclear. There are 14 residues in the CDR3. V was cut by 4 bases and J by 4 bases, with 12 bases left in between. In germline, CDR1 is KGHDR, CDR2 SFDVKD. This CDR3 is CATSDATGAYGYTF. CDR3 nucleotides: TGTGCCACCAGTGACGCTACGGGTGCCTATGGCTACACCTTC.

The CDR3 DNA reads TGCGCCAGCAGATTTCACGGGAGCTCCTATAATTCACCCCTCCACTTT. This translates into CASRFHGSSYNSPLHF. V is TRBV5-1 and J is TRBJ1-6, with unresolved D. CDR1 and CDR2 (germline): SGHRS, YFSETQ. This CDR3 is built from 16 residues. V was cut by 5 bases and J by 0 bases, with 12 bases left in between.

This chain joins TRBV7-8 and TRBJ1-4, with D possibly matching TRBD1 (6 bases). V was shortened by 5 bases and J by 4 bases, with 14 bases between the two germline ends. CDR3 size: 15 residues. The germline V gene has CDR1 SGHVS and CDR2 FQNEAQ. The CDR3 sequence: CASSTGQTFNEKLFF. The DNA of the CDR3 is TGTGCCAGCAGCACCGGACAGACGTTTAATGAAAAACTGTTTTTT.